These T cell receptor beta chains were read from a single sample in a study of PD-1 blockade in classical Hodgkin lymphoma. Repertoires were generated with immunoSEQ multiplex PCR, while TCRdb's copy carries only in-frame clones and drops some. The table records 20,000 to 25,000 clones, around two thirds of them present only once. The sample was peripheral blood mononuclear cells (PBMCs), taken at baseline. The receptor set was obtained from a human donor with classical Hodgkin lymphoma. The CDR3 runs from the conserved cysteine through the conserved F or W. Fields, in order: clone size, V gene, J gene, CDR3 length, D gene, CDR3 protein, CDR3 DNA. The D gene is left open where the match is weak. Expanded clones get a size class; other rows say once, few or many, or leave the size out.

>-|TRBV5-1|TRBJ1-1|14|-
CASRVRDTNTEAFF
TGCGCCAGCAGGGTCAGGGACACAAACACTGAAGCTTTCTTT
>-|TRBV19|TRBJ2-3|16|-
CASTPRATGRIDTQYF
TGTGCCAGTACCCCGAGGGCTACGGGCCGCATAGATACGCAGTATTTT
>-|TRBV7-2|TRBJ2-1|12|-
CASSLTWDEQFF
TGTGCCAGCAGCTTGACCTGGGATGAGCAGTTCTTC
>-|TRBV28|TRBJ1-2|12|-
CASRHRSYGYTF
TGTGCCAGCAGGCACAGGTCATATGGCTACACCTTC
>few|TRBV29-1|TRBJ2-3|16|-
CSVVRDSFFQADTQYF
TGCAGCGTTGTGCGAGACAGTTTTTTTCAGGCAGATACGCAGTATTTT
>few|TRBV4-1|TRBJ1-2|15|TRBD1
CASSRNRGTNYGYTF
TGCGCCAGCAGCCGGAACAGGGGTACAAACTATGGCTACACCTTC
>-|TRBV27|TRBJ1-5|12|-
CASSLLRQPQHF
TGTGCCAGCAGTTTATTAAGACAGCCCCAGCATTTT
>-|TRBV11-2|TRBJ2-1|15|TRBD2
CASSQLAGGRNEQFF
TGTGCCAGCAGCCAACTAGCGGGGGGGAGGAATGAGCAGTTCTTC
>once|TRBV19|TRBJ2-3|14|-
CASSIDRTVDTQYF
TGTGCCAGTAGTATAGATAGGACCGTAGATACGCAGTATTTT
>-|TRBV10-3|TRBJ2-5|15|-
CASLAQGGGQETQYF
TGTGCCTCCCTGGCCCAGGGAGGGGGCCAAGAGACCCAGTACTTC
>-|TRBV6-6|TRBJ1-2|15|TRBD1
CASSALDRAMYGYTF
TGTGCCAGCTCCGCCCTCGACAGGGCGATGTATGGCTACACCTTC
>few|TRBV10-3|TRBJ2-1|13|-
CAISPGVRDEQFF
TGTGCCATCAGCCCGGGGGTACGGGATGAGCAGTTCTTC
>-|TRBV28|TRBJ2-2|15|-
CASSLTRLGTGELFF
TGTGCCAGCAGTTTAACGCGGTTGGGCACCGGGGAGCTGTTTTTT
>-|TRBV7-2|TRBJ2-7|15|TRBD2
CASSLDGGAKREQYF
TGTGCCAGCAGCTTAGACGGGGGGGCGAAGAGGGAGCAGTACTTC
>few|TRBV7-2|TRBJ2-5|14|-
CASSLGGGPETQYF
TGTGCCAGCAGCTTAGGGGGGGGGCCGGAGACCCAGTACTTC
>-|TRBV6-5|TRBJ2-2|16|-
CASSYSRGRGTGELFF
TGTGCCAGCAGTTACTCGAGGGGTCGTGGCACCGGGGAGCTGTTTTTT
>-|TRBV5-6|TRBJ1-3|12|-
CASSGRGNTIYF
TGTGCCAGCAGCGGGAGGGGAAACACCATATATTTT